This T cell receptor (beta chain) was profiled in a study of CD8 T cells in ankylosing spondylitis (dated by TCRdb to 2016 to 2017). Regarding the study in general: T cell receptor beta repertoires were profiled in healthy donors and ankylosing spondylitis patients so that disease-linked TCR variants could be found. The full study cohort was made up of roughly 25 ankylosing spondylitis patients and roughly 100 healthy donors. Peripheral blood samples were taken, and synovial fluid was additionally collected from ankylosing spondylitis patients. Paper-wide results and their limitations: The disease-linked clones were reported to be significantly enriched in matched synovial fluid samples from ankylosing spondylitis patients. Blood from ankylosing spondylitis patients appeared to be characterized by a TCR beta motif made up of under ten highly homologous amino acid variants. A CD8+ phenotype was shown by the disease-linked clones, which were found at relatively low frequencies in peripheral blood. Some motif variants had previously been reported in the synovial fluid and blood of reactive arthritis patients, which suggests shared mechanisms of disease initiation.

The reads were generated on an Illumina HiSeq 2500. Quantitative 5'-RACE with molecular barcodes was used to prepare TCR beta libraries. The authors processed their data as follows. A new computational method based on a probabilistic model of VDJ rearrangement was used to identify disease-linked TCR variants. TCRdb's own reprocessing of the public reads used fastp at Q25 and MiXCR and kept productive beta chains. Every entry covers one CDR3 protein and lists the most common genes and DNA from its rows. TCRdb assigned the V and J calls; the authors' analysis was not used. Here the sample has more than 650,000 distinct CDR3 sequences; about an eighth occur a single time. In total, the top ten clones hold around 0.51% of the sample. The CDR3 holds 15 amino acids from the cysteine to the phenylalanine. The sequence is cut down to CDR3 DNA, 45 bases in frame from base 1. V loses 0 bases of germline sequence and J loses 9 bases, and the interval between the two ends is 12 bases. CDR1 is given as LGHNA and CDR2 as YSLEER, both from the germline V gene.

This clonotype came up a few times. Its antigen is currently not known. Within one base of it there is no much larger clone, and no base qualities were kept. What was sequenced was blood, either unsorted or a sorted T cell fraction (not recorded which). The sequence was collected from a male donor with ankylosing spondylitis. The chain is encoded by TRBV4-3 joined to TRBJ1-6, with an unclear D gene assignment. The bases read TGCGCCAGCAGCCAAGAGCCAATTGCTTTTTCACCCCTCCACTTT. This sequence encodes CASSQEPIAFSPLHF.